The sequence of this TCR beta chain was determined in a study of Graves' ophthalmopathy and Graves' hyperthyroidism. Study-wide context: Pretreatment peripheral blood was obtained at initial diagnosis. Study results and caveats: For predicting ophthalmopathy progression, the model had roughly 70% sensitivity and 72.22% specificity.

Moderate-to-severe activity, with CAS ≥3, NOSPECS ≥4 and duration under 3 months, characterized the donors with ophthalmopathy. The authors isolated PBMCs from approximately 10 ml of fresh peripheral blood. Beta-chain TCR CDR3 regions were amplified from RNA transcripts. HTBI primers were employed in first-round RT-PCR, then a second-round multiplex PCR followed. MiXCR, run by TCRdb on the multiplex PCR reads, gives a single entry per CDR3 protein. Here the sample spans almost 750,000 distinct CDR3 sequences, about 44% being singletons. This clonotype was observed a handful of times. Its specificity is unknown. V lost 5 bases and J 2 bases, leaving 12 bases between the germline ends. CDR3 length: 14 residues. Looked up from germline, CDR1 is SEHNR and CDR2 is FQNEAQ (reference sequence).

The chain employs TRBV7-9 and TRBJ2-5, with D uncertain. Input material: peripheral blood. The receptor was derived from an adult man with Graves' ophthalmopathy. This CDR3 is CASSIDQEQETQYF. The DNA for the CDR3 is TGTGCCAGCAGCATTGACCAGGAGCAAGAGACCCAGTACTTC.